Following are 29 T cell receptor beta chains from one sample sequenced in a study of identical twins listed by TCRdb under 2016. Preparation of the library involved 5' RACE. The listed sequencing device is Illumina HiSeq 2000. TCRdb's own reprocessing of the public reads used fastp at Q25 and MiXCR and kept productive beta chains. Every CDR3 protein is listed once, alongside the most common genes and DNA of its rows. The sample table contains 500,000 to 650,000 distinct CDR3 sequences; only one count was recorded for less than 9% of them. Around 1.6% of the sample is held by the ten biggest clonotypes. The same data also contributed to another study, on yellow fever vaccine responses in identical twins.

Material for sequencing was PBMCs. The receptor source for this set is a woman younger than 35 in good health.

This clonotype was recorded a few times. CDR3 sequence reads: CASSGLTSGSYEQYF. The DNA of the CDR3 is TGTGCCAGCAGCGGCCTCACTAGCGGGAGCTACGAGCAGTACTTC. The chain couples TRBV7-8 to TRBJ2-7; 11 positions agree with TRBD2. Germline CDR1 SGHVS, CDR2 FQNEAQ. The V segment lost 5 bases and the J segment 3 bases; nucleotides outside the gene matches: 6. The CDR3 runs 15 residues.

The CDR3 region has the DNA TGTGCCAGCAGTGAAGCGGGTTCCGACCCCAACTATGGCTACACCTTC. Encoded protein: CASSEAGSDPNYGYTF. The gene calls are TRBV6-1 and TRBJ1-2; D unresolved. V lost 0 bases, J lost 2 bases, and 13 bases lay in between. CDR3 size: 16 residues. CDR1 is MNHNS and CDR2 is SASEGT in the germline V gene.

This clonotype was found a few times. The chain carries TRBV28 and TRBJ1-2; D is undetermined. V was pared by 3 bases and J by 8 bases, with 10 bases between. The CDR3 extends over 12 amino acids. Germline CDR1 reads MDHEN; CDR2 reads SYDVKM. For the CDR3, the DNA is TGTGCCAGCAGTTTCCCAGTCGACGGCTACACCTTC. Protein product: CASSFPVDGYTF.

The table lists this clonotype with a few counts. The CDR3 is CASSQGRDESGYTF. As DNA, the CDR3 is TGCGCCAGCAGCCAAGGTAGGGACGAGAGTGGCTACACCTTC. This chain joins TRBV4-1 and TRBJ1-2, with D perhaps TRBD1 (5 bases). The CDR3 consists of 14 residues. Deletions cut 1 base from V and 7 bases from J, with 13 bases between. Germline lookup yields CDR1 MGHRA and CDR2 YSYEKL.

This clonotype was seen more than once but under ten times. The V call is TRBV12-3 or TRBV12-4, the J call TRBJ2-5; TRBD1 matches 7 bases. V dropped 3 bases and J dropped 4; count of bases not matched to a gene: 8. The CDR3 consists of 15 residues. This chain's CDR3 is CASSFARGRGETQYF. The CDR3 bases are TGTGCCAGCAGTTTTGCCAGGGGGAGAGGAGAGACCCAGTACTTC.

This clonotype was seen a handful of times. This chain connects TRBV10-1 to TRBJ1-2; 9 nucleotides match TRBD1. Losses at the gene ends were 4 bases for V and 0 bases for J; bases not matched to a gene: 6. The CDR3 loop spans 16 amino acids. Germline V gene sequence: CDR1 WNHNN, CDR2 SYGVQD (reference sequence). The CDR3 spells CASSGGQGSSNYGYTF. In nucleotides, the CDR3 is TGCGCCAGCAGTGGGGGACAGGGATCTTCTAACTATGGCTACACCTTC.

This clonotype was detected many times. The CDR3 sequence: CASSLFRQTNTEAFF. The CDR3 DNA is TGTGCCAGCAGCTTATTTCGACAGACTAACACTGAAGCTTTCTTT. This chain connects TRBV7-2 to TRBJ1-1; D possibly corresponds to TRBD1 (5 bases). The V gene lost 2 bases and the J gene lost 2 bases, with 12 bases spanning the gap. Germline V gene lookup returns CDR1 SGHTA and CDR2 FQGNSA. The CDR3 is made up of 15 amino acids.

This clonotype was seen a few times. J is TRBJ1-1 and V is TRBV7-9, with D uncertain. V lost 5 bases and J 4 bases, leaving 14 bases between the germline ends. This CDR3 is 14 amino acids long. Per germline, CDR1 SEHNR and CDR2 FQNEAQ (reference sequence). The CDR3 coding sequence is TGTGCCAGCAGCCTTGGTTCCAAGGGCACTGAAGCTTTCTTT. It specifies CASSLGSKGTEAFF.

This clonotype was found a few times. The genes are TRBV12-3 or TRBV12-4 and TRBJ1-4; 9 bases are shared with TRBD1. V lost 6 bases and J lost 8; bases outside the gene matches: 7. CDR3 length: 14 residues. CDR3 coding DNA: TGTGCCAGCAGCCAGACAGGGGGAGAGGAAAAACTGTTTTTT. Translated: CASSQTGGEEKLFF.

This chain links TRBV4-1 with TRBJ1-1, with D possibly matching TRBD1 (6 bases). This CDR3 spans 12 amino acids. Germline-derived CDR1 and CDR2 are MGHRA and YSYEKL. Trimming stripped 4 bases from V and 11 bases from J, with 14 bases between. The CDR3 DNA is TGCGCCAGCAGCCCCATCGGGACAACGGCTTTCTTT. This codes for CASSPIGTTAFF.

The chain employs TRBV28 and TRBJ2-3, with a weak D call TRBD1 (6 bases). The V end was cut by 6 bases, the J end by 1 base, with 11 bases between. The germline gives CDR1 MDHEN, CDR2 SYDVKM. This CDR3 has 14 residues. The CDR3 DNA reads as TGTGCCAGCAGCCGGGACATTGGCACAGATACGCAGTATTTT. Its protein is CASSRDIGTDTQYF.

At least ten counts were recorded for this clonotype. The rearrangement joins TRBV20-1 to TRBJ2-1, with 7 bases that match TRBD2. The germline gives CDR1 DFQATT, CDR2 SNEGSKA (reference sequence). The CDR3 sequence is 10 residues long. The V gene end was trimmed by 5 bases and the J gene end by 10 bases; junction bases not matched to a gene: 2. CDR3 sequence: CSAWGGEQFF. The CDR3 region has the DNA TGCAGTGCTTGGGGGGGGGAGCAGTTCTTC.

This clonotype was observed a single time. The chain couples TRBV2 to TRBJ2-7, with D perhaps assigned TRBD1 or TRBD2 (7 bases each). The CDR3 is 15 amino acids. V gave up 5 bases and J gave up 2 bases, with 16 bases separating them. Looked up from germline, CDR1 is SNHLY and CDR2 is FYNNEI. CDR3 loop: CASSSGGRGTYEQYF. The DNA of the CDR3 is TGTGCCAGCAGTTCGGGGGGCAGGGGGACCTACGAGCAGTACTTC.

This chain connects TRBV24-1 to TRBJ2-1; 8 bases map to TRBD2. The V segment lost 2 bases and the J segment 5 bases; nucleotides outside the gene matches: 7. The length of the CDR3 is 16 residues. The germline V gene encodes CDR1 KGHDR and CDR2 SFDVKD. CDR3 DNA: TGTGCCACCAGTGATTCTAGACTAGCGCCGAACAATGAGCAGTTCTTC. This gives the protein CATSDSRLAPNNEQFF.

Many counts were recorded for this clonotype. The chain couples TRBV5-1 to TRBJ1-5, with 8 bases fitting TRBD1. This CDR3 spans 14 amino acids. Germline V gene data show CDR1 as SGHRS and CDR2 as YFSETQ. The junction had 6 bases not matched to a gene; V was cut back by 4 bases and J by 6 bases. Here the CDR3 reads CASSPGTGPQPQHF. The CDR3 DNA follows: TGCGCCAGCAGCCCAGGGACAGGCCCTCAGCCCCAGCATTTT.

This chain uses TRBV5-1 with TRBJ2-7; 10 nucleotides match TRBD1. The CDR3 is made up of 15 amino acids. Germline-derived CDR1 and CDR2 are SGHRS and YFSETQ. With V trimmed by 4 bases and J by 2 bases, 6 bases remained unmatched. This CDR3 reads CASSPGQGGPYEQYV. The CDR3 DNA reads as TGCGCCAGCAGCCCCGGACAGGGGGGACCCTACGAGCAGTACGTC.

This clonotype has at least ten counts. The chain has TRBV7-2 and TRBJ2-1; no clear D. V lost 1 base and J lost 8, with 12 bases in between. Germline V CDR1 and CDR2: SGHTA, FQGNSA. The CDR3 runs 14 residues. The CDR3 nucleotides are TGTGCCAGCAGCTTAGGACTGGGAATGCATGAGCAGTTCTTC. This encodes CASSLGLGMHEQFF.

The chain links TRBV18 to TRBJ1-1; 10 bases fit TRBD1. This CDR3 spans 17 amino acids. V lost 0 bases and J lost 1; bases outside the gene matches: 5. CDR1 and CDR2 (germline): KGHSH, LQKENI. CDR3 nucleotide sequence: TGTGCCAGCTCACCACCGGTGACAGGGGGCCCGAACACTGAAGCTTTCTTT. Protein product: CASSPPVTGGPNTEAFF. Combining the CDR3 with reference TRBV18 and TRBJ1-1 gives the whole variable domain NAGVMQNPRHLVRRRGQEARLRCSPMKGHSHVYWYRQLPEEGLKFMVYLQKENIIDESGMPKERFSAEFPKEGPSILRIQQVVRGDSAAYFCASSPPVTGGPNTEAFFGQGTRLTVV.

This clonotype was recorded many times. The junction departs from germline at one end; a sequencing error may be responsible. The chain uses TRBV5-1 and TRBJ2-5; either TRBD1 or TRBD2 may fit D (5 bases each). Germline CDR1 SGHRS, CDR2 YFSETQ. The CDR3 has 14 amino acids. DNA for the CDR3: TGTGCCAGCAGCTTAAGGGGACGAGAGGAGACCCAGTACTTC. Translated: CASSLRGREETQYF.

The chain combines TRBV7-9 with TRBJ2-5; D possibly corresponds to TRBD1 (6 bases). CDR3 size: 15 residues. V was shortened by 2 bases and J by 5 bases, with 15 bases between the two germline ends. Looked up from germline, CDR1 is SEHNR and CDR2 is FQNEAQ (reference sequence). CDR3 amino acids: CASSLRGTTGETQYF. CDR3 sequence (DNA): TGTGCCAGCAGCTTAAGGGGGACCACTGGGGAGACCCAGTACTTC.

There are many counts of this clonotype. V usage is TRBV20-1 and J usage is TRBJ2-1, with 8 bases aligning to TRBD2. Germline trimming cut 6 bases from V and 10 bases from J; bases unmatched to any gene: 8. CDR1 and CDR2 from the germline V gene are DFQATT and SNEGSKA (reference sequence). The CDR3 has 12 residues. The CDR3 loop is CSAERERREQFF. DNA of the CDR3: TGCAGTGCCGAGCGGGAGAGGAGAGAGCAGTTCTTC.

This clonotype was seen repeatedly, ten times or more. This chain joins TRBV12-3 or TRBV12-4 and TRBJ2-1; weak D call: TRBD2 (6 bases). CDR3 size: 15 residues. V was pared by 5 bases and J by 6 bases, with 17 bases between. This CDR3 is CASSTGLTGPNEQFF. As DNA, the CDR3 is TGTGCCAGCAGTACGGGACTCACGGGGCCCAATGAGCAGTTCTTC.

This clonotype has only a few counts. The rearrangement links TRBV7-9 to TRBJ1-2, with unresolved D. Germline V gives CDR1 SEHNR, CDR2 FQNEAQ (reference sequence). With 2 bases removed from V and 0 bases from J, the gap between germline ends came to 10 bases. The CDR3 totals 15 residues. CDR3: CASSLTEKSNYGYTF. Written as DNA, the CDR3 is TGTGCCAGCAGCTTAACGGAGAAATCTAACTATGGCTACACCTTC.

This clonotype occurred many times. The genes are TRBV20-1 and TRBJ2-1; maybe TRBD2 (6 bases). Trimming took off 6 bases at V and 0 bases at J, with 12 bases between the two ends. The length of the CDR3 is 14 residues. From germline, CDR1 is DFQATT and CDR2 SNEGSKA (reference sequence). CDR3 coding DNA: TGCAGTGCACAGAGGCGGGACTCCTACAATGAGCAGTTCTTC. Its translation: CSAQRRDSYNEQFF.

As regards this clonotype: This may stem from a read error, because a much larger clone lies one nucleotide away. The chain carries TRBV5-1 and TRBJ2-3; a weak D match, TRBD2 (5 bases). The CDR3 runs 14 residues. The V gene's germline CDR1 is SGHRS and CDR2 YFSETQ. Here the CDR3 reads CASSLSDSTDAQYF. CDR3 nucleotides: TGCGCCAGCAGCTTGTCGGACTCCACAGATGCGCAGTATTTT.

Ten or more counts support this clonotype. V is TRBV10-3 and J is TRBJ2-5; no firm D call. The CDR3 runs 13 residues. From germline, CDR1 is ENHRY and CDR2 SYGVKD. V shed 4 bases and J shed 2 bases, with 8 bases lying between them. CDR3 protein: CAISGRRQETQYF. DNA of the CDR3: TGTGCCATCAGTGGTCGCAGACAAGAGACCCAGTACTTC.

Ten or more counts support this clonotype. The V and J genes are TRBV27 and TRBJ2-1; 8 bases align to TRBD2. V was clipped by 3 bases and J by 3 bases; unmatched bases: 1. There are 14 residues in the CDR3. Germline CDR1 MNHEY, CDR2 SMNVEV (reference sequence). The CDR3 DNA sequence: TGTGCCAGCAGTTTGGGACTAGTCTACAATGAGCAGTTCTTC. Translating gives CASSLGLVYNEQFF.

The chain joins TRBV5-1 to TRBJ1-1; no clear D. Germline CDR1 SGHRS, CDR2 YFSETQ. V was cut by 3 bases and J by 4 bases, with 10 bases left in between. The CDR3 covers 13 residues. The CDR3: CASSSPPPTEAFF. CDR3 DNA sequence: TGCGCCAGCAGCTCCCCGCCTCCCACTGAAGCTTTCTTT. Supplemented by reference TRBV5-1 and TRBJ1-1, the full variable domain reads KAGVTQTPRYLIKTRGQQVTLSCSPISGHRSVSWYQQTPGQGLQFLFEYFSETQRNKGNFPGRFSGRQFSNSRSEMNVSTLELGDSALYLCASSSPPPTEAFFGQGTRLTVV.

This clonotype has ten or more counts. The rearrangement joins TRBV7-9 to TRBJ2-1, with D possibly being TRBD2 (5 bases). The CDR3 covers 13 residues. V lost 5 bases and J 6 bases, leaving 11 bases between the germline ends. Germline V CDR1 and CDR2: SEHNR, FQNEAQ (reference sequence). The CDR3 nucleotides are TGTGCCAGCAGCCCCGTACTAGTCAATGAGCAGTTCTTC. It translates to CASSPVLVNEQFF.